One sample yielded the 23 T cell receptor beta chains listed below, sequenced in a study of T-cell memory formation after mild COVID-19 listed by TCRdb under 2021. The method behind the library was 5' RACE. Instrument on record: Illumina NovaSeq 6000. TCRdb took the public reads, trimmed them with fastp at Q25, ran MiXCR for clone calling and kept in-frame beta chains. Records with the same CDR3 protein are collapsed into one entry carrying the most frequent genes and DNA. The sample records approximately 450,000 distinct CDR3 sequences, about 18% of which are singletons. The ten largest clones capture 9% to 15% of the sample. The sample was PBMCs or a T cell subset sorted from them (not recorded which). Receptor source: an adult woman who had mild COVID-19 (a few samples of this study predate the infection). The sample titles of this study are shuffled in the database, so cell type and time point are left out; the donor was told from shared clones.

This clonotype was counted many times. The V and J genes are TRBV20-1 and TRBJ1-5, with TRBD1 identical over 7 bases. The CDR3 sequence is 15 residues long. Per germline, CDR1 DFQATT and CDR2 SNEGSKA (reference sequence). V shed 0 bases and J 7 bases; nucleotides not matched to a gene: 9. The CDR3 region has the DNA TGCAGTGCTAGAGACCCCAACAGGGGTTGGCAGCCCCAGCATTTT. Encoded protein: CSARDPNRGWQPQHF.

This chain connects TRBV5-1 to TRBJ1-2; 8 bases align to TRBD1. Trimming at V came to 3 bases and at J to 3 bases, leaving 4 bases not matched to a gene. CDR1 and CDR2 (germline): SGHRS, YFSETQ. This CDR3 has 14 amino acids. As DNA, the CDR3 is TGCGCCAGCAGCTCCGGACAGGGCCACTATGGCTACACCTTC. This encodes CASSSGQGHYGYTF.

The rearrangement joins TRBV4-2 to TRBJ1-1; D remains ambiguous. CDR1 and CDR2 (germline): LGHNA, YNFKEQ. The CDR3 runs to 15 residues. V was clipped by 0 bases and J by 1 base, with 9 bases between them. CDR3 residues: CASSQDLRPNTEAFF. DNA of the CDR3: TGTGCCAGCAGCCAAGATCTGCGACCGAACACTGAAGCTTTCTTT.

This clonotype was seen only a few times. The J gene is TRBJ2-2, the V gene TRBV4-2; the D is unclear. The V gene's germline CDR1 is LGHNA and CDR2 YNFKEQ. Trimming removed 1 base from V and 5 bases from J, with 11 bases in between. The CDR3 covers 15 residues. This CDR3 is CASSQVSSLTGELFF. DNA for the CDR3: TGTGCCAGCAGCCAAGTTTCTTCATTGACCGGGGAGCTGTTTTTT.

The chain couples TRBV11-3 to TRBJ2-7, with 7 bases matching TRBD2. The CDR3 covers 15 residues. Trimming took 5 bases from V and 4 from J; bases not matched to a gene: 11. Germline loops: CDR1 SGHNT, CDR2 YENEEA. The CDR3 spells CASSRWEGQVYEQYF. The CDR3 DNA sequence: TGTGCCAGCAGCCGGTGGGAGGGCCAGGTTTACGAGCAGTACTTC.

This clonotype has more than one count but fewer than ten. At one boundary the junction diverges from the germline segment, which might be a read error. This chain links TRBV20-1 with TRBJ1-1; D is unclear. The CDR3 loop spans 13 amino acids. Per the germline V gene, CDR1 is DFQATT and CDR2 is SNEGSKA (reference sequence). CDR3 sequence (DNA): TGCAGCGCTAGATGGTTGTTGAACACTGAAGCTTTCTTT. Its protein is CSARWLLNTEAFF.

This rearrangement joins TRBV3-1 to TRBJ1-6; tentative D call: TRBD1 (5 bases). Germline CDR1 and CDR2: LGHDT and YNNKEL (reference sequence). Trimming left V 4 bases short and J 10 bases short, with 17 bases between. This CDR3 contains 15 residues. CDR3 residues: CASSPSRGNGSPLHF. CDR3 nucleotide sequence: TGTGCCAGCAGCCCTTCAAGGGGCAACGGCTCACCCCTCCACTTT.

J is TRBJ1-1 and V is TRBV10-3, with 9 bases fitting TRBD1. From germline, CDR1 is ENHRY and CDR2 SYGVKD. The CDR3 length is 15 residues. V lost 10 bases and J lost 4; bases outside the gene matches: 13. CDR3 nucleotide sequence: TGTGCCACCCAGGACTCAATGACAGGGGGCACTGAAGCTTTCTTT. Its protein is CATQDSMTGGTEAFF.

This chain uses TRBV27 with TRBJ2-4, with 7 bases fitting TRBD1. The CDR3 runs to 16 residues. The J segment lost 0 bases and the V segment lost 1 base, leaving 3 bases of the junction unmatched. The germline CDR1 and CDR2 sequences are MNHEY and SMNVEV (reference sequence). CDR3 in DNA: TGTGCCAGCAGTTTATTGACAGGGCGAGCCAAAAACATTCAGTACTTC. It encodes CASSLLTGRAKNIQYF.

This clonotype appeared a few times. The gene calls are TRBV21-1 and TRBJ1-6; TRBD1 was called by the table and not checked on the DNA. TRBV21-1 is shown as a pseudogene. The CDR3 is 18 amino acids. DNA of the CDR3: TGTGCCAGCAGCCCACACTTCCACCGGGACAGGGGTAATTCACCCCTCCACTTT. This sequence encodes CASSPHFHRDRGNSPLHF.

This clonotype was seen more than once but under ten times. The chain combines TRBV7-6 with TRBJ1-5; 9 nucleotides match TRBD1. Looked up from germline, CDR1 is SGHVS and CDR2 is FNYEAQ. V was clipped by 4 bases and J by 1 base; unmatched bases: 2. The CDR3 spans 15 residues. CDR3 loop: CASSSGTGSNQPQHF. DNA for the CDR3: TGTGCCAGCAGCTCGGGGACAGGGAGCAATCAGCCCCAGCATTTT.

The chain joins TRBV5-1 to TRBJ1-1; TRBD1 agrees at 8 bases. The germline CDR1 and CDR2 sequences are SGHRS and YFSETQ. The ends lost 3 bases at V and 0 bases at J; junction bases unmatched: 10. This CDR3 comprises 17 residues. The CDR3 loop is CASSWVGTGYMNTEAFF. In DNA form, the CDR3 reads TGCGCCAGCAGCTGGGTCGGGACAGGCTACATGAACACTGAAGCTTTCTTT.

This clonotype was detected a few times. The J gene is TRBJ2-1, the V gene TRBV7-9; D possibly matches TRBD1 or TRBD2 (6 bases each). The CDR3 runs to 14 residues. Trimming took off 1 base at V and 9 bases at J, with 13 bases between the two ends. CDR1 is SEHNR, CDR2 FQNEAQ, per germline (reference sequence). CDR3 in DNA: TGTGCCAGCAGCTTAGTATCCAGGGGAGGTGAGCAGTTCTTC. As protein: CASSLVSRGGEQFF.

This clonotype came up a few times. The J gene is TRBJ2-7, the V gene TRBV4-1; a possible D gene is TRBD2 (6 bases). The CDR3 loop spans 15 amino acids. V shed 0 bases and J shed 5 bases, with 14 bases lying between them. Germline V gives CDR1 MGHRA, CDR2 YSYEKL. The CDR3 nucleotides are TGCGCCAGCAGCCAAGATTCAAAGGCGGGGAACGAGCAGTACTTC. Its protein is CASSQDSKAGNEQYF.

This chain connects TRBV15 to TRBJ1-6; 7 bases align to TRBD1. The CDR3 has 15 amino acids. V lost 1 base and J lost 6; bases outside the gene matches: 3. The V gene's germline CDR1 is LNHNV and CDR2 YYDKDF (reference sequence). The CDR3 nucleotides read TGTGCCACCAGCAGAGCGACAGGGACTAATTCACCCCTCCACTTT. Encoded protein: CATSRATGTNSPLHF.

The chain uses TRBV20-1 and TRBJ2-7; 11 nucleotides line up with TRBD1. With 3 bases clipped from V and 4 bases from J, the junction kept 5 bases outside the gene matches. Germline V gene sequence: CDR1 DFQATT, CDR2 SNEGSKA (reference sequence). The CDR3 totals 14 residues. Written as DNA, the CDR3 is TGCAGTGCTAGCCCCGGGACAGGGGGATACGAGCAGTACTTC. This gives the protein CSASPGTGGYEQYF.

In this sample, this clonotype turned up many times. The rearrangement uses TRBV5-1 and TRBJ2-7, with 15 nucleotides matching TRBD2. The V gene end was trimmed by 0 bases and the J gene end by 0 bases; junction bases not matched to a gene: 4. The CDR3 consists of 18 residues. Germline V gives CDR1 SGHRS, CDR2 YFSETQ. The CDR3 spells CASSLVGTSGRTSYEQYF. In DNA, the CDR3 is TGCGCCAGCAGCTTGGTAGGGACTAGCGGGAGGACCTCCTACGAGCAGTACTTC.

This clonotype was seen a few times. This chain connects TRBV24-1 to TRBJ1-2; TRBD1 agrees at 8 bases. The CDR3 has 14 residues. Germline V CDR1 and CDR2: KGHDR, SFDVKD. Losses at the gene ends were 4 bases for V and 4 bases for J; bases not matched to a gene: 4. The CDR3 reads CATSEPDRVYGYTF. CDR3 nucleotide sequence: TGTGCCACCAGTGAACCGGACAGGGTCTATGGCTACACCTTC.

This clonotype was counted many times. The rearrangement joins TRBV30 to TRBJ1-2, with D perhaps TRBD1 (6 bases). V lost 1 base, J lost 4 bases, and 13 bases lay in between. The CDR3 consists of 14 residues. CDR1 GTSNPN and CDR2 SVGIG come from the germline V gene (reference sequence). The CDR3 loop is CAWSDGGRGYGYTF. The CDR3 DNA is TGTGCCTGGAGTGACGGGGGGCGCGGCTATGGCTACACCTTC. Looking up the rest from reference TRBV30 and TRBJ1-2 gives the full variable domain: SQTIHQWPATLVQPVGSPLSLECTVEGTSNPNLYWYRQAAGRGLQLLFYSVGIGQISSEVPQNLSASRPQDRQFILSSKKLLLSDSGFYLCAWSDGGRGYGYTFGSGTRLTVV.

The chain couples TRBV25-1 to TRBJ2-7; no definite D call. There are 15 residues in the CDR3. Trimming took off 4 bases at V and 0 bases at J, with 13 bases between the two ends. Germline V gene lookup returns CDR1 MGHDK and CDR2 SYGVNS. The DNA for the CDR3 is TGTGCCAGCAGTGCCGGGCCGTTTGGCTCCTACGAGCAGTACTTC. It is translated as CASSAGPFGSYEQYF.

This clonotype was seen only a few times. The J gene is TRBJ1-1, the V gene TRBV12-3 or TRBV12-4; 7 bases match TRBD1. J was trimmed by 0 bases and V by 6 bases; bases with no gene match: 4. The CDR3 spans 14 residues. This CDR3 is CASRAGQLNTEAFF. CDR3 sequence (DNA): TGTGCCAGCAGAGCGGGACAGCTGAACACTGAAGCTTTCTTT.

This clonotype was counted a few times. This chain connects TRBV4-1 to TRBJ2-1; D remains unclear. V dropped 1 base and J dropped 5 bases, with 9 bases sitting between them. This CDR3 has 14 amino acids. Germline lookup yields CDR1 MGHRA and CDR2 YSYEKL. The CDR3 here is CASSQGRQNNEQFF. The CDR3 bases are TGCGCCAGCAGCCAAGGCAGGCAGAACAATGAGCAGTTCTTC.

The rearrangement links TRBV10-2 to TRBJ2-1; no firm D call. Per the germline V gene, CDR1 is WSHSY and CDR2 is SAAADI. V was clipped by 8 bases and J by 3 bases, with 14 bases between them. The CDR3 runs 14 residues. The CDR3 loop reads CASGPSGHYNEQFF. CDR3 DNA: TGCGCCAGCGGCCCCTCCGGCCACTACAATGAGCAGTTCTTC.